This T cell receptor (beta chain) was sequenced for a study of identifying expanded T cells in peripheral blood. The protocol was immunoSEQ multiplex PCR, while the TCRdb copy is restricted to in-frame clones and leaves out a portion. The sample consists of about 84,000 clones, more than 75% of them appearing once. Study observations and caveats: Variance in clone template counts between approximately two-week samples significantly increased with total template count across all healthy donors. About 1.2 clones differed between technical replicates, versus approximately 17 and 20 over time.

Collection occurred without any documented infections or immune events in donors. Germline V gene data show CDR1 as MNHEY and CDR2 as SVGAGI. The CDR3 totals 14 residues. V lost 5 bases to trimming and J lost 7 bases, with 15 bases between them. This clone was counted a single time. Its antigen is undetermined. This sequence joins TRBV6-5 and TRBJ1-5, with D possibly TRBD1 on 5 matching bases. The sample comprised blood. The source of this sequence is a person aged 18 to 70 in good health. The chain's CDR3 is CASSTQGSRQPQHF. CDR3 DNA sequence: TGTGCCAGCAGTACCCAGGGTTCACGGCAGCCCCAGCATTTT.